Below, one T cell receptor beta chain is given with its context. What it binds is not known. These data are taken from a study of OX40 agonist ivuxolimab in advanced cancers. Looking at the study overall: Patients were infused with ivuxolimab every 2 weeks at 0.01 to 10 mg/kg. Study-level points and caveats: The authors did not determine the antigen specificity of the expanded peripheral T cells.

Data came from immunoSEQ multiplex PCR; TCRdb stores just in-frame clones and leaves some out. The sample lists some 100,000 clones, around four fifths seen once, with around 1.1% in the top ten. V lost 1 base, J lost 2 bases, and 10 bases lay in between. This CDR3 is 15 amino acids long. The V gene's germline CDR1 is SGDLS and CDR2 YYNGEE. V and J are TRBV9 and TRBJ1-3; tentative D call: TRBD1 (5 bases). The sequence came from an adult with an advanced solid tumor such as melanoma, head and neck, liver or kidney cancer. The sequenced sample was CD4+ or CD8+ T cells sorted from blood, obtained in a trial of the OX40 agonist ivuxolimab. The CDR3 coding sequence is TGTGCCAGCAGCGTATTAGGGGACGCTGGAAACACCATATATTTT. Its translation is CASSVLGDAGNTIYF.